This T cell receptor (beta chain) was recorded in a study of cytomegalovirus exposure and HLA in healthy donors. Repertoires were generated with immunoSEQ multiplex PCR, while TCRdb's copy carries only in-frame clones and drops some. The data contain roughly 330,000 clones, approximately 90% of them singletons. V shed 3 bases and J 3 bases; nucleotides not matched to a gene: 7. CDR1 is SQVTM and CDR2 is ANQGSEA in the germline V gene. This CDR3 is built from 14 residues. The sequence was collected from a woman aged 25 to 39 in good health and CMV-seropositive. Sequenced: PBMCs. The chain carries TRBV29-1 and TRBJ2-7, with 8 positions matching TRBD1. Here the CDR3 DNA reads TGCAGCGTTGATCTGCAGGGGGCGGGCTACGAGCAGTACTTC. Its protein is CSVDLQGAGYEQYF.